These 13 T cell receptor beta chains were sequenced from one sample in a study of CD8 T cells in ankylosing spondylitis. TCRdb reprocessed the 5' RACE reads via MiXCR and lists one record per CDR3 protein. The repertoire consists of around 300,000 distinct CDR3 sequences, with approximately 14% occurring once and the leading ten covering around 0.99%. Sequenced: blood, either unsorted or a sorted T cell fraction (not recorded which). Receptors were obtained from a male donor with ankylosing spondylitis or in good health (not recorded which).

V gene TRBV10-3 combines with J gene TRBJ2-3; tentatively, D is TRBD2 (7 bases). V lost 4 bases to trimming and J lost 4 bases, with 15 bases between them. Germline V gene sequence: CDR1 ENHRY, CDR2 SYGVKD. CDR3 size: 15 residues. CDR3 coding DNA: TGTGCCATCAGTGCGCTAGCGGAGGGGGCAGATACGCAGTATTTT. It codes for CAISALAEGADTQYF.

This clonotype was seen a handful of times. The rearrangement uses TRBV5-1 and TRBJ2-1, with D unresolved. The CDR3 consists of 13 residues. CDR1 and CDR2 (germline): SGHRS, YFSETQ. Trimming shortened V by 0 bases and J by 4 bases, and 5 bases separated the two germline ends. Here the CDR3 reads CASSLVTYNEQFF. The CDR3 region has the DNA TGCGCCAGCAGCTTGGTGACATACAATGAGCAGTTCTTC.

The V call is TRBV29-1, the J call TRBJ2-3; 9 positions agree with TRBD1. The CDR3 is 13 residues long. V lost 4 bases, J lost 6 bases, and 5 bases stayed unmatched. Looked up from germline, CDR1 is SQVTM and CDR2 is ANQGSEA. CDR3 coding DNA: TGCAGCGTTGCCCCGGGACAGGGCGATACGCAGTATTTT. Its protein is CSVAPGQGDTQYF.

The V call is TRBV24-1, the J call TRBJ2-2, with TRBD2 as a possible D gene (6 bases). The germline V and J ends were trimmed by 8 bases and 4 bases, with 7 bases remaining between them. CDR1 KGHDR and CDR2 SFDVKD come from the germline V gene. The CDR3 is made up of 12 amino acids. DNA of the CDR3: TGTGCCACCATGGGACTCACCGGGGAGCTGTTTTTT. Residues: CATMGLTGELFF.

The table lists this clonotype with a few counts. The genes are TRBV27 and TRBJ2-7; 11 nucleotides match TRBD1. This CDR3 comprises 16 residues. J gave up 1 base and V 7 bases, and 9 bases lay outside the gene matches. Germline assignment: CDR1 MNHEY and CDR2 SMNVEV (reference sequence). CDR3 in amino acids: CASKGQGVSESYEQYF. The DNA for the CDR3 is TGTGCCAGCAAGGGACAGGGGGTTAGCGAGTCCTACGAGCAGTACTTC.

This clonotype was counted only a few times. The genes are TRBV18 and TRBJ2-2; the match to TRBD1 covers 8 bases. With 6 bases clipped from V and 4 bases from J, the junction kept 7 bases outside the gene matches. Germline V gene sequence: CDR1 KGHSH, CDR2 LQKENI. The CDR3 loop spans 15 amino acids. The DNA of the CDR3 is TGTGCCAGCTCGCGCGGACAGGGTAGCACCGGGGAGCTGTTTTTT. Translating gives CASSRGQGSTGELFF.

This rearrangement joins TRBV15 to TRBJ1-2; unclear D gene. Germline V gene sequence: CDR1 LNHNV, CDR2 YYDKDF (reference sequence). With 0 bases removed from V and 4 bases from J, the gap between germline ends came to 12 bases. The CDR3 is 15 residues long. The CDR3 loop is CATSREPGLGYGYTF. The DNA for the CDR3 is TGTGCCACCAGCAGAGAACCCGGGCTCGGCTATGGCTACACCTTC.

This clonotype has a handful of counts. V usage is TRBV2 and J usage is TRBJ1-6, with unresolved D. The CDR3 is 15 residues long. Germline values: CDR1 SNHLY, CDR2 FYNNEI. V lost 3 bases and J lost 0, with 6 bases in between. The CDR3 DNA reads TGTGCCAGCAGTGACCAGAGCTCCTATAATTCACCCCTCCACTTT. It encodes CASSDQSSYNSPLHF.

In its sample, this clonotype was seen a few times. V and J are TRBV15 and TRBJ1-5; weak D call: TRBD1 (6 bases). The germline V gene has CDR1 LNHNV and CDR2 YYDKDF (reference sequence). The V end was cut by 0 bases, the J end by 2 bases, with 11 bases between. The CDR3 runs 16 residues. CDR3 in DNA: TGTGCCACCAGCAGAGATACAGGGAGGGGCAATCAGCCCCAGCATTTT. Amino acids: CATSRDTGRGNQPQHF.

This rearrangement joins TRBV10-2 to TRBJ2-5; tentative D call: TRBD2 (6 bases). This CDR3 contains 15 residues. Germline V gene lookup returns CDR1 WSHSY and CDR2 SAAADI. Trimming stripped 4 bases from V and 1 base from J, with 13 bases between. CDR3 nucleotide sequence: TGCGCCAGCAGTGTTGGGGCGGGAACCCAAGAGACCCAGTACTTC. Its protein is CASSVGAGTQETQYF.

V and J are TRBV18 and TRBJ2-3, with 10 bases that match TRBD2. The CDR3 is 14 residues long. The V gene end was trimmed by 6 bases and the J gene end by 6 bases; junction bases not matched to a gene: 6. CDR1 and CDR2 (germline): KGHSH, LQKENI. CDR3 residues: CASSQLAGTDTQYF. CDR3 nucleotides: TGTGCCAGCTCCCAACTAGCGGGGACGGATACGCAGTATTTT.

Ten or more counts support this clonotype. This chain connects TRBV4-2 to TRBJ2-2; TRBD2 aligns across 7 bases. CDR1 and CDR2 from the germline V gene are LGHNA and YNFKEQ. J gave up 1 base and V 4 bases, and 6 bases lay outside the gene matches. CDR3 length equals 16 residues. The CDR3 DNA is TGTGCCAGCAGCCCCCTGGGGGGGTTGAACACCGGGGAGCTGTTTTTT. This sequence encodes CASSPLGGLNTGELFF.

CDR3 in amino acids: CASSLYRGQGDTIYF. The CDR3 nucleotides read TGTGCCAGCAGTTTATACCGGGGACAGGGGGACACCATATATTTT. The chain employs TRBV12-3 or TRBV12-4 and TRBJ1-3; 11 bases are a match to TRBD1. V shed 2 bases and J 8 bases; nucleotides not matched to a gene: 5. This CDR3 contains 15 residues.